Below, one T cell receptor (beta chain) is given with its context. Its antigen remains unidentified. Trimming cost V 4 bases and J 7 bases; bases outside gene matches: 17. Germline CDR1 and CDR2: SGHAT and FQNNGV. This CDR3 contains 17 residues. This record comes from a study of shared clonotypes between healthy human individuals. In the study overall: Each donor had three CD4 naive, three CD4 memory, two CD8 naive and one CD8 memory plate. Study conclusions and caveats: Clonotype sharing among donors likely depends on sequencing depth. Donors were few, which limited the genetic and exposure-history diversity represented. Unshared clonotypes carried lower generation probabilities than those common to all four donors.

Sequencing used immunoSEQ multiplex PCR; TCRdb keeps in-frame clones, though not all of them. Counted here are 730,000 or so clones, about two thirds occurring once; the ten biggest clones make up under 2%. This sequence joins TRBV11-2 and TRBJ1-2; 8 nucleotides agree with TRBD1. Sample: memory CD4+ T cells sorted from blood. This sample's subset: CD45RA-negative fraction. The TCR was taken from a woman in her 30s in good health. The CDR3 nucleotides are TGTGCCAGCAGCTCCCTAGATGGGGTTCAGGGGGCGCGTGGCTACACCTTC. Translation gives CASSSLDGVQGARGYTF.